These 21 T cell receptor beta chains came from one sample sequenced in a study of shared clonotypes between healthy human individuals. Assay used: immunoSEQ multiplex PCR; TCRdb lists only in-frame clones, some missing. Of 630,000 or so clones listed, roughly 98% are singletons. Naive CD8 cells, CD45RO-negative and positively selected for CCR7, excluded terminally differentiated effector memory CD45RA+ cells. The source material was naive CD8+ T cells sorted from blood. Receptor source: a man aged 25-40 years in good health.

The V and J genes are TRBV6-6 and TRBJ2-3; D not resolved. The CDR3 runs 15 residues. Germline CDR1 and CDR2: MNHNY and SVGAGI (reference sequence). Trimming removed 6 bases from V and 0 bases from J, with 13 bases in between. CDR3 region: CASRDVIPSTDTQYF. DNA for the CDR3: TGTGCCAGCAGGGACGTTATCCCCAGCACAGATACGCAGTATTTT.

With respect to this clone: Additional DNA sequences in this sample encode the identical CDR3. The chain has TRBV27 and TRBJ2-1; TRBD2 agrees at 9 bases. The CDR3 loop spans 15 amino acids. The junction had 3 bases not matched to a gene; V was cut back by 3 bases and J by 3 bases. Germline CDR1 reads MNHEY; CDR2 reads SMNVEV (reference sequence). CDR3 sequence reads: CASSLTSGRYNEQFF. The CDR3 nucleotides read TGTGCCAGCAGTTTGACTAGCGGACGCTACAATGAGCAGTTCTTC.

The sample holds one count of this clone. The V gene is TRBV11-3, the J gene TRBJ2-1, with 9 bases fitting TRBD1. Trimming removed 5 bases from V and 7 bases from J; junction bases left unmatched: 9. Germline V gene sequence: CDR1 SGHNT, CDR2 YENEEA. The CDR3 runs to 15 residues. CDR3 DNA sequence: TGTGCCAGCAGCCCCTACGGGACAGGGCGAAATGAGCAGTTCTTC. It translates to CASSPYGTGRNEQFF.

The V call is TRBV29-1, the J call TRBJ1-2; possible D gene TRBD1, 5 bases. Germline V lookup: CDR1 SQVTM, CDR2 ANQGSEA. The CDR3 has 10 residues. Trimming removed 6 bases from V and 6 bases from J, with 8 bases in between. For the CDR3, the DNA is TGCAGCGTGGAGGGGAATGGCTACACCTTC. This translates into CSVEGNGYTF.

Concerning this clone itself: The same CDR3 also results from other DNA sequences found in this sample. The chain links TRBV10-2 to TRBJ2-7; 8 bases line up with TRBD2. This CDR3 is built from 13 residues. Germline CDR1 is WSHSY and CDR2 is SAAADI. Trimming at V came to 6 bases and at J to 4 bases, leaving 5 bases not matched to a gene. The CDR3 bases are TGCGCCAGCAGCTCCGGGAGGGCTTACGAGCAGTACTTC. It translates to CASSSGRAYEQYF.

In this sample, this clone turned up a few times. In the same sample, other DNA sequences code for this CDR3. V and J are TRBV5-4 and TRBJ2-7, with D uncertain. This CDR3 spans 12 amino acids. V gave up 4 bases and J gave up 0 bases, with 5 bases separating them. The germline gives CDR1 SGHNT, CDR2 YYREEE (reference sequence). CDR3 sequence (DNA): TGTGCCAGCAGCCCGAGCTCCTACGAGCAGTACTTC. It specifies CASSPSSYEQYF.

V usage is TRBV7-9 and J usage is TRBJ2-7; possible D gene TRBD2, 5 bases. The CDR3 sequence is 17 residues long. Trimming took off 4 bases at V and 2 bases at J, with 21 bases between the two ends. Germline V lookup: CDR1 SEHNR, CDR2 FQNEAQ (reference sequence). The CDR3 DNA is TGTGCCAGCAGCTACACACTGGACCCACGGCGGGCCTACGAGCAGTACTTC. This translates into CASSYTLDPRRAYEQYF.

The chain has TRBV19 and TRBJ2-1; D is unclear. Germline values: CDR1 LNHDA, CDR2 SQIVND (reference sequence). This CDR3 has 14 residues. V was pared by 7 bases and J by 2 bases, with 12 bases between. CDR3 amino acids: CASTNPGTYNEQFF. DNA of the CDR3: TGTGCCAGTACCAACCCGGGTACCTACAATGAGCAGTTCTTC.

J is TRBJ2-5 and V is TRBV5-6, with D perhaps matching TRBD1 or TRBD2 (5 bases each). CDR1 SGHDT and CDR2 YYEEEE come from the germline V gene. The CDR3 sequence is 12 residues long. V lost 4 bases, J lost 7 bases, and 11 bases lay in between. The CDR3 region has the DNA TGTGCCAGCAGCCCTGGTGGGGGGACCCAGTACTTC. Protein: CASSPGGGTQYF.

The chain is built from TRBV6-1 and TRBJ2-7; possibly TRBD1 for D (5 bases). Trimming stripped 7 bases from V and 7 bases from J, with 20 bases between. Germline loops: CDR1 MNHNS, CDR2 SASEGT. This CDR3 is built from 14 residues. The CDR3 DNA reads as TGTGCCAGCACCAAGGGGCCAACATTGAGGGAGCAGTACTTC. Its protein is CASTKGPTLREQYF.

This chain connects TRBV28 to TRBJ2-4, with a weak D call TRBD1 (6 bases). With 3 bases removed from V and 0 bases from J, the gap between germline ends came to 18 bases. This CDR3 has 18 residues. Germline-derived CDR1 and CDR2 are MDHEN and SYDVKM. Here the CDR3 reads CASSFYGQTMLAKNIQYF. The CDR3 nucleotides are TGTGCCAGCAGTTTTTACGGACAGACCATGCTAGCCAAAAACATTCAGTACTTC.

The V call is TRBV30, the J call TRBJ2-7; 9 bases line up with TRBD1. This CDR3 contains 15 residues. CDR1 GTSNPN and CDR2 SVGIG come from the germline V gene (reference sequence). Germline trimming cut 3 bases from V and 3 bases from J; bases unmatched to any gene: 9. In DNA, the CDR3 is TGTGCCTGGAGCAGGGGGACAGGGACATTCTACGAGCAGTACTTC. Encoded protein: CAWSRGTGTFYEQYF.

Written as DNA, the CDR3 is TGTGCCAGCAGCTTTTATAGGGACAGCTCCTACGAGCAGTACTTC. Amino acid sequence: CASSFYRDSSYEQYF. The J gene is TRBJ2-7, the V gene TRBV7-9, with 7 bases identical to TRBD1. Per the germline V gene, CDR1 is SEHNR and CDR2 is FQNEAQ (reference sequence). The V gene end was trimmed by 3 bases and the J gene end by 0 bases; junction bases not matched to a gene: 5. There are 15 residues in the CDR3.

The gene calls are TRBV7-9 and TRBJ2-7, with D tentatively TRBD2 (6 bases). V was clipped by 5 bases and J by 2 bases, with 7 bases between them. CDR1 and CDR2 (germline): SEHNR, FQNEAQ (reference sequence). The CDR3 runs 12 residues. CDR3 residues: CASSPGAYEQYF. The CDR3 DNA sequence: TGTGCCAGCAGCCCGGGGGCCTACGAGCAGTACTTC.

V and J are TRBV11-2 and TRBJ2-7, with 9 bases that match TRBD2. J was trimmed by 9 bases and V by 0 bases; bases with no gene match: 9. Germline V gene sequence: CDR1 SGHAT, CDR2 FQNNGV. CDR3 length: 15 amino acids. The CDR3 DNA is TGTGCCAGCAGCTTAGATCGTAGTAGCGGGAGATCGCAGTACTTC. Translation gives CASSLDRSSGRSQYF.

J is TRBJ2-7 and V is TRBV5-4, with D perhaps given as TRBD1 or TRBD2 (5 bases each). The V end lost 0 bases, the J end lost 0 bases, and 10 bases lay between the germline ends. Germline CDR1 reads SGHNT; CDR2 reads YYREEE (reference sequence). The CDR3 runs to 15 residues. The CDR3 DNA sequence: TGTGCCAGCAGCTTGGGTGGGGGAAGCTCCTACGAGCAGTACTTC. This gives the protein CASSLGGGSSYEQYF. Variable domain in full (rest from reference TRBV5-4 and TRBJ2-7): ETGVTQSPTHLIKTRGQQVTLRCSSQSGHNTVSWYQQALGQGPQFIFQYYREEENGRGNFPPRFSGLQFPNYSSELNVNALELDDSALYLCASSLGGGSSYEQYFGPGTRLTVT.

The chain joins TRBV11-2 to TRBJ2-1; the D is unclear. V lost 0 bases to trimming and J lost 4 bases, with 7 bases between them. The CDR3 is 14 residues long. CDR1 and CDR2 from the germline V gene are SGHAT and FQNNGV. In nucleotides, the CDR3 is TGTGCCAGCAGCTTAGAAGGGTTATACAATGAGCAGTTCTTC. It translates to CASSLEGLYNEQFF.

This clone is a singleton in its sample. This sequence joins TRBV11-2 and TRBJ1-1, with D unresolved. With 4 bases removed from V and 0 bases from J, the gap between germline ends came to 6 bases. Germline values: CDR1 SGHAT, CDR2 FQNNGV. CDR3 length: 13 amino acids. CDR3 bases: TGTGCCAGCAGCTCAGACCTGAACACTGAAGCTTTCTTT. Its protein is CASSSDLNTEAFF. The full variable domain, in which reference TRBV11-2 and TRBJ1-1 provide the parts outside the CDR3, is EAGVAQSPRYKIIEKRQSVAFWCNPISGHATLYWYQQILGQGPKLLIQFQNNGVVDDSQLPKDRFSAERLKGVDSTLKIQPAKLEDSAVYLCASSSDLNTEAFFGQGTRLTVV.

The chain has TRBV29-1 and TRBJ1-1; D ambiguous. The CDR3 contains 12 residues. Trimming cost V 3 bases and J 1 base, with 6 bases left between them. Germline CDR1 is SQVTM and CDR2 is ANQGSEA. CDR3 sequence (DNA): TGCAGCGTTGAGGGAAGGAACACTGAAGCTTTCTTT. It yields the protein CSVEGRNTEAFF. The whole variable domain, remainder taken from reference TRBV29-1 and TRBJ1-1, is SAVISQKPSRDICQRGTSLTIQCQVDSQVTMMFWYRQQPGQSLTLIATANQGSEATYESGFVIDKFPISRPNLTFSTLTVSNMSPEDSSIYLCSVEGRNTEAFFGQGTRLTVV.

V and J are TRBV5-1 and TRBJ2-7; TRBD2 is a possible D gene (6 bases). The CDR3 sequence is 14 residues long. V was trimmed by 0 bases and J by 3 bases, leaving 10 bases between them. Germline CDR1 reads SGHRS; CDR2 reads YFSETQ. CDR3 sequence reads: CASSLERANYEQYF. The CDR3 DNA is TGCGCCAGCAGCTTGGAGCGGGCCAACTACGAGCAGTACTTC.

The CDR3 DNA follows: TGTGCCAGCTACTTTGAAAAACTGTTTTTT. Protein sequence: CASYFEKLFF. The V call is TRBV6-6, the J call TRBJ1-4; D is undetermined. The germline gives CDR1 MNHNY, CDR2 SVGAGI (reference sequence). CDR3 size: 10 residues. V lost 8 bases and J 7 bases, leaving 5 bases between the germline ends.